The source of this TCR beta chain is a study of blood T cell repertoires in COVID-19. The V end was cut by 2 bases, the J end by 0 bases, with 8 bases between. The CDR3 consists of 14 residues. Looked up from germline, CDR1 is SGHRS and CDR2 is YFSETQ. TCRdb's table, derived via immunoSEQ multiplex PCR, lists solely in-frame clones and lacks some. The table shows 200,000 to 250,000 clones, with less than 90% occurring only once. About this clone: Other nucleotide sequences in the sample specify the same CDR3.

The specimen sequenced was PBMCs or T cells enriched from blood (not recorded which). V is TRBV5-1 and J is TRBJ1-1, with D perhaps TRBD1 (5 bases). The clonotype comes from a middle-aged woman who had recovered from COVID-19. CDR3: CASSLDSMNTEAFF. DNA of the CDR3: TGCGCCAGCAGCTTAGACAGTATGAACACTGAAGCTTTCTTT.